The 14 T cell receptor beta chains reported below all come from one sample, sequenced in a study of blood T cell repertoires in COVID-19. Assay: immunoSEQ multiplex PCR; the TCRdb copy retains only in-frame clones and omits some. The sample shows 250,000 to 350,000 clones, roughly 89% of them seen only once. The specimen sequenced was peripheral blood. The receptors shown here come from a woman aged 40 to 55 who had recovered from COVID-19.

The chain combines TRBV7-9 with TRBJ2-1, with TRBD2 matching 9 bases. J was trimmed by 6 bases and V by 6 bases; bases with no gene match: 6. The CDR3 loop spans 14 amino acids. Looked up from germline, CDR1 is SEHNR and CDR2 is FQNEAQ (reference sequence). The CDR3 coding sequence is TGTGCCAGCAGAGCCGGGACTAGCTTCAATGAGCAGTTCTTC. Amino acids: CASRAGTSFNEQFF.

The rearrangement uses TRBV13 and TRBJ2-7; 8 bases agree with TRBD2. Trimming removed 2 bases from V and 4 bases from J; junction bases left unmatched: 13. Germline lookup yields CDR1 PRHDT and CDR2 FYEKMQ (reference sequence). This CDR3 is 17 amino acids long. The CDR3 region has the DNA TGTGCCAGCAGCTTACAGCCCGGAGCGGGAGAAGGTTACGAGCAGTACTTC. This encodes CASSLQPGAGEGYEQYF.

V usage is TRBV12-3 or TRBV12-4 and J usage is TRBJ2-5; D call uncertain. The CDR3 contains 12 residues. V was clipped by 7 bases and J by 1 base, with 7 bases between them. The CDR3 sequence: CASTASQETQYF. CDR3 in DNA: TGTGCCAGCACAGCTAGCCAAGAGACCCAGTACTTC.

The chain combines TRBV2 with TRBJ2-5, with D tentatively TRBD1 (6 bases). Trimming cost V 8 bases and J 5 bases, with 24 bases left between them. Germline CDR1 and CDR2: SNHLY and FYNNEI. The CDR3 contains 16 residues. The CDR3 DNA reads TGTGCCAGCCCAGTGGGGCCGATTCAGGGGAGCGAGACCCAGTACTTC. Translated, it gives CASPVGPIQGSETQYF.

This chain joins TRBV7-2 and TRBJ2-3, with 9 bases aligning to TRBD2. Germline V CDR1 and CDR2: SGHTA, FQGNSA. Germline trimming cut 1 base from V and 2 bases from J; bases unmatched to any gene: 4. CDR3 length: 16 amino acids. The CDR3 bases are TGTGCCAGCAGCTTAGGGCCTAGCGGGGCCACAGATACGCAGTATTTT. Translation gives CASSLGPSGATDTQYF.

Remarks on this clone: A junction boundary mismatches the germline segment, possibly from a read error. The chain combines TRBV7-7 with TRBJ2-5; 10 positions match TRBD2. The CDR3 covers 18 residues. Germline V gene lookup returns CDR1 SSHAT and CDR2 FNYEAQ (reference sequence). CDR3 sequence: CASSLFGGSSGRGETQYF. The CDR3 nucleotides read TGTGCTAGCAGCTTGTTCGGGGGGTCTAGCGGGAGAGGAGAGACCCAGTACTTC.

The chain is built from TRBV24-1 and TRBJ2-1; 7 bases map to TRBD2. Germline V lookup: CDR1 KGHDR, CDR2 SFDVKD. The CDR3 loop spans 18 amino acids. V shed 3 bases and J 4 bases; nucleotides not matched to a gene: 14. Here the CDR3 DNA reads TGTGCCACCAGTGATCCCCTCGTCAGGGAGGGTTCTTACAATGAGCAGTTCTTC. This encodes CATSDPLVREGSYNEQFF.

This chain connects TRBV24-1 to TRBJ1-5, with TRBD1 matching 8 bases. Germline V gene sequence: CDR1 KGHDR, CDR2 SFDVKD. Trimming took 4 bases from V and 3 from J; bases not matched to a gene: 7. This CDR3 is built from 16 residues. The CDR3 spells CATSEAGTGDNQPQHF. Here the CDR3 DNA reads TGTGCCACCAGTGAAGCCGGGACAGGAGACAATCAGCCCCAGCATTTT.

V usage is TRBV29-1 and J usage is TRBJ2-3, with 11 bases identical to TRBD2. This CDR3 is built from 16 residues. The V and J ends lost 4 bases and 1 base, in that order; junction bases with no gene match: 7. The germline gives CDR1 SQVTM, CDR2 ANQGSEA. CDR3 in DNA: TGCAGCGTTGCCGGGAGTAGCGGGAGGGGCACAGATACGCAGTATTTT. Amino acids: CSVAGSSGRGTDTQYF.

The rearrangement uses TRBV19 and TRBJ1-2; the D is unclear. Trimming removed 3 bases at V and 1 base at J, with 6 bases between. The CDR3 is made up of 13 amino acids. CDR1 and CDR2 (germline): LNHDA, SQIVND (reference sequence). CDR3 bases: TGTGCCAGTAGTATCGCGATTAACTATGGCTACACCTTC. Its protein product is CASSIAINYGYTF.

This sequence joins TRBV29-1 and TRBJ1-2, with TRBD1 identical over 10 bases. Losses at the gene ends were 4 bases for V and 6 bases for J; bases not matched to a gene: 8. Germline V gene sequence: CDR1 SQVTM, CDR2 ANQGSEA. The CDR3 is made up of 14 amino acids. CDR3 protein: CSVAGGQGRDGYTF. In DNA, the CDR3 is TGCAGCGTTGCGGGGGGACAGGGGAGGGATGGCTACACCTTC.

V is TRBV6-5 and J is TRBJ2-1; D remains ambiguous. CDR1 is MNHEY, CDR2 SVGAGI, per germline. The CDR3 contains 13 residues. Trimming left V 6 bases short and J 6 bases short, with 12 bases between. This chain's CDR3 is CASRDVPGNEQFF. CDR3 sequence (DNA): TGTGCCAGCAGAGACGTGCCGGGCAATGAGCAGTTCTTC.

V and J are TRBV6-5 and TRBJ1-5, with D possibly matching TRBD1 (5 bases). V shed 0 bases and J shed 7 bases, with 10 bases lying between them. This CDR3 contains 14 residues. The germline V gene encodes CDR1 MNHEY and CDR2 SVGAGI. DNA for the CDR3: TGTGCCAGCAGTTACTCTGGGGCCTTGCAGCCCCAGCATTTT. Its protein product is CASSYSGALQPQHF.

The V and J genes are TRBV30 and TRBJ2-3; D might be TRBD2 (5 bases). The CDR3 is made up of 13 amino acids. V lost 8 bases and J lost 2, with 14 bases in between. Germline V gene lookup returns CDR1 GTSNPN and CDR2 SVGIG (reference sequence). Here the CDR3 DNA reads TGTGCCCGGCGAAGCGGAGTCACAGATACGCAGTATTTT. As protein: CARRSGVTDTQYF.